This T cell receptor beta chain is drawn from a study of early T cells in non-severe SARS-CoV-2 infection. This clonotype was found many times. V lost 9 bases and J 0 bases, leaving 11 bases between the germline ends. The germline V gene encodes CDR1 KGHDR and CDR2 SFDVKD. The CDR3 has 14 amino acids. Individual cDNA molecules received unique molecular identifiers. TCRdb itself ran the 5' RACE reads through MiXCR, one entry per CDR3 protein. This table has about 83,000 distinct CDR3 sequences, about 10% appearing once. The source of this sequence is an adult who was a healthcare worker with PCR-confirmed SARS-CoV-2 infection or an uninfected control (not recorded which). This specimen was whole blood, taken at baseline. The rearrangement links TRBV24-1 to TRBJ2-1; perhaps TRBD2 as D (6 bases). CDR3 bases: TGTGCCACCGGGGGGTCTAGCTCCTACAATGAGCAGTTCTTC. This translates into CATGGSSSYNEQFF.